The rows below give T cell receptor beta chains drawn from one sample of a study of T cell responses to AZD1222 COVID-19 vaccine. Sequenced by immunoSEQ multiplex PCR; TCRdb stores in-frame clones only, minus some. The table lists approximately 140,000 clones, 85% to 95% of them singletons. The source was peripheral blood, collected on day 0 of MenACWY control vaccination. These receptors all stem from an adult in good health. CDR3s include the opening cysteine and the closing phenylalanine or tryptophan. The D gene is left open where the match is weak. Rows give clone size only sometimes, using once, few, many, or a class for an expanded clone.

j_call	clone_size	v_call	d_call	cdr3_nt	cdr3_aa
TRBJ1-3	-	TRBV25-1	-	TGTGCCAGCAGTGTTCTGATGAGCTCTGGAAACACCATATATTTT	CASSVLMSSGNTIYF
TRBJ2-7	-	TRBV6-5	-	TGTGCCAGCTCCCGCGCGACCACCTACGAGCAGTACTTC	CASSRATTYEQYF
TRBJ2-7	-	TRBV5-4	-	TGTGCCAGCAGCCGGCCGACAGGACTAAGCTCCTACGAGCAGTACTTC	CASSRPTGLSSYEQYF
TRBJ1-2	-	TRBV4-2	-	TGTGCCAGCAGCCAAGAAATCGGGAGTTCCCGGTATGGCTACACCTTC	CASSQEIGSSRYGYTF
TRBJ1-2	-	TRBV2	-	TGTGCCAGCAGCCCAGGTATCTATGGCTACACCTTC	CASSPGIYGYTF
TRBJ1-1	-	TRBV2	-	TGTGCCATCGTCCTTACACGCAACACTGAAGCTTTCTTT	CAIVLTRNTEAFF
TRBJ1-6	once	TRBV4-1	-	TGCGCCAGCAGCCAAGATGGGCCGGGGTCTAATTCACCCCTCCACTTT	CASSQDGPGSNSPLHF
TRBJ1-6	-	TRBV5-5	TRBD1	TGTGCCAGCAGCTTCACAGGGGGCGCGATTAATTCACCCCTCCACTTT	CASSFTGGAINSPLHF
TRBJ2-1	-	TRBV5-1	TRBD2	TGCGCCAGCAGCCCCCCAGCGGGAGGGCCGTACAATGAGCAGTTCTTC	CASSPPAGGPYNEQFF
TRBJ1-2	-	TRBV15	-	TGTGCCACCAGCAGAGACAACCAGGGGAGCTATGGCTACACCTTC	CATSRDNQGSYGYTF
TRBJ1-1	-	TRBV9	-	TGTGCCAGCAGCTTACGACACCAGAACACTGAAGCTTTCTTT	CASSLRHQNTEAFF
TRBJ1-4	once	TRBV5-1	TRBD1	TGCGCCAGCAGCCCGGACAGGGTGGCTAATGAAAAACTGTTTTTT	CASSPDRVANEKLFF
TRBJ1-1	-	TRBV5-1	-	TGCGCCAGCAGCTTGGCCCTGGACACTGAAGCTTTCTTT	CASSLALDTEAFF
TRBJ2-1	-	TRBV5-1	-	TGCGCCAGCTCAGAGCAAACCGGCGCCTACAATGAGCAGTTCTTC	CASSEQTGAYNEQFF
TRBJ1-4	-	TRBV14	-	TGTGCCAGCAGCCTGTACAGGGTTGGAGCTAATGAAAAACTGTTTTTT	CASSLYRVGANEKLFF
TRBJ1-2	-	TRBV5-1	TRBD1	TGCGCCAGCAGCCCCGGACAGGTCTATGGCTACACCTTC	CASSPGQVYGYTF
TRBJ1-5	-	TRBV7-2	-	TGTGCCAGCAGCTTTTTACAGGGCGGGCAGCCCCAGCATTTT	CASSFLQGGQPQHF
TRBJ1-5	-	TRBV3-1/TRBV3-2	-	TGTGCCAGCAGCCAAGATGTGGCAGGGCCGGAGCCCCAGCATTTT	CASSQDVAGPEPQHF
TRBJ1-5	-	TRBV9	-	TGTGCCAGCAGCGTAGGGGTTACGAATCAGCCCCAGCATTTT	CASSVGVTNQPQHF
TRBJ2-2	-	TRBV5-6	-	TGTGCCAGCAGCTTCGGAACCGGGGAGCTGTTTTTT	CASSFGTGELFF
TRBJ1-1	-	TRBV6-1	TRBD1	TGTGCCAGCAGTGAAAACAGGGGGAACACTGAAGCTTTCTTT	CASSENRGNTEAFF
TRBJ1-5	-	TRBV24-1	-	TGTGCCACCAGTGCACAGTATAGCAATCAGCCCCAGCATTTT	CATSAQYSNQPQHF
TRBJ1-1	-	TRBV19	-	TGTGCCAGTAGTATAGATGGAAGGGGTTGGGTAACTGAAGCTTTCTTT	CASSIDGRGWVTEAFF
TRBJ1-2	-	TRBV6-1	-	TGTGCCAGCAGTGAAGCGGGCGGGTTCTATGGCTACACCTTC	CASSEAGGFYGYTF
TRBJ1-2	few	TRBV7-3	-	TGTGCCAGCAGCTTTGGTCCGGGGGAGGGCTACACCTTC	CASSFGPGEGYTF
TRBJ1-4	once	TRBV5-1	-	TGCGCCAGCAGCCTGGGGGGTCGGCAGACTAATGAAAAACTGTTTTTT	CASSLGGRQTNEKLFF
TRBJ2-1	-	TRBV3-1/TRBV3-2	-	TGTGCCAGCAGCCTCGGATATGCGGGGCGTCCCTACAATGAGCAGTTCTTC	CASSLGYAGRPYNEQFF
TRBJ1-5	-	TRBV30	-	TGTGCCTGGAGCTACAGGAGGAATCAGCCCCAGCATTTT	CAWSYRRNQPQHF
TRBJ1-6	-	TRBV9	TRBD1	TGTGCCAGCAGCGTTCGGACAGGGGATGGTTCACCCCTCCACTTT	CASSVRTGDGSPLHF
TRBJ2-5	-	TRBV27	TRBD2	TGTGCCAGCGGGCCGGGAGGGTCCGGGACCCAGTACTTC	CASGPGGSGTQYF
TRBJ1-6	-	TRBV7-2	-	TGTGCCAGCAGCTTAGCGGGGATTCTTAATTCACCCCTCCACTTT	CASSLAGILNSPLHF
TRBJ1-2	-	TRBV7-8	-	TGTGCCAGCAGCTTAGACAACTATGGCTACACCTTC	CASSLDNYGYTF
TRBJ2-7	-	TRBV27	-	TGTGCCAGCAGTTTATTTCCCCAGGGTTACGAGCAGTACTTC	CASSLFPQGYEQYF
TRBJ2-3	-	TRBV6-6	-	TGTGCCAGCACCCCTCGCGCGGGGCTTAGCACAGATACGCAGTATTTT	CASTPRAGLSTDTQYF
TRBJ1-1	-	TRBV4-1	-	TGCGCCAGCAGCCAGCAGGACGGGTGGGACACTGAAGCTTTCTTT	CASSQQDGWDTEAFF
TRBJ1-6	few	TRBV24-1	-	TGTGCCACCAGTGTGGCGGAGAGCTCCTATAATTCACCCCTCCACTTT	CATSVAESSYNSPLHF
TRBJ1-2	-	TRBV9	TRBD1	TGTGCCAGCAGCGTAGGCCGGGACAGGGCTAACTATGGCTACACCTTC	CASSVGRDRANYGYTF
TRBJ1-5	few	TRBV6-2/TRBV6-3	-	TGTGCCAGCAGTTACACCTCGAACGGCAATCAGCCCCAGCATTTT	CASSYTSNGNQPQHF
TRBJ1-5	-	TRBV30	-	TGTGCCTGGAGTGGCCCTCGAGGGGGGGACAATCAGCCCCAGCATTTT	CAWSGPRGGDNQPQHF
TRBJ2-5	-	TRBV2	-	TGTGCCAGCAGTCGGGGAAACAGGGTCCCGGGGGAGACCCAGTACTTC	CASSRGNRVPGETQYF
TRBJ2-7	once	TRBV4-2	-	TGTGCCAGCAGCCCTCGTAGTGCCGGGGACGAGCAGTACTTC	CASSPRSAGDEQYF
TRBJ2-7	few	TRBV28	-	TGTGCCAGCAGTCCTGTAGGTGGGTACGAGCAGTACTTC	CASSPVGGYEQYF
TRBJ1-3	-	TRBV18	-	TGTGCCAGCTCACCCCAGAACACCATATATTTT	CASSPQNTIYF
TRBJ2-1	once	TRBV5-4	-	TGTGCCAGCAGCCCGGATGGGGGGTTCGGATATGAGCAGTTCTTC	CASSPDGGFGYEQFF
TRBJ2-5	-	TRBV7-3	-	TGTGCCAGCAGCTTCAAGGGGTCCGAGACCCAGTACTTC	CASSFKGSETQYF
TRBJ2-7	-	TRBV28	-	TGTGCCAGCAGCTCTTCCCCCTTTTACGAGAAGTACTTC	CASSSSPFYEKYF
TRBJ1-3	-	TRBV12-2	-	TGTGCAAGTCGTTCGTCCGACTCCCCGAGCTCTGGAAACACCATATATTTT	CASRSSDSPSSGNTIYF
TRBJ1-5	once	TRBV27	-	TGTGCCAGCTCCATCAGGGGCCCCAATCAGCCCCAGCATTTT	CASSIRGPNQPQHF
TRBJ1-1	-	TRBV18	TRBD1	TGTGCCAGCTCATCGAAGACAGGGAGGACTGAAGCTTTCTTT	CASSSKTGRTEAFF
TRBJ1-2	-	TRBV28	-	TGTGCCAGCAGAACCGGGACTGCCTCCAGTTTTTATGGCTACACCTTC	CASRTGTASSFYGYTF
TRBJ2-1	-	TRBV7-3	-	TGTGCCAGCAGCTTAACGGACGGAGATTGGGATGAGCAGTTCTTC	CASSLTDGDWDEQFF
TRBJ1-3	-	TRBV4-1	TRBD1	TGCGCCAGCAGCCAACCGGGGACAGGGGGAAACACCATATATTTT	CASSQPGTGGNTIYF
TRBJ1-1	-	TRBV2	-	TGTGCCAGCAGGCTAGCTTGGGGGGACACTGAAGCTTTCTTT	CASRLAWGDTEAFF
TRBJ2-1	-	TRBV4-2	TRBD2	TGTGCCAGCAGCCCGCCGGGACTAGCGGGAAATGAGCAGTTCTTC	CASSPPGLAGNEQFF
TRBJ2-3	-	TRBV10-3	TRBD2	TGTGCCATCAGTGATTCTACTAGCGGAGATACGCAGTATTTT	CAISDSTSGDTQYF
TRBJ1-2	-	TRBV2	-	TGTGCCAGCAAAGTCAGGTCGCTTCCAGGGTATGGCTACACCTTC	CASKVRSLPGYGYTF
TRBJ2-5	-	TRBV7-2	-	TGTGCCAGCAGCCTCTCATTGCGACCGTACCAAGAGACCCAGTACTTC	CASSLSLRPYQETQYF
TRBJ2-7	-	TRBV5-1	TRBD2	TGCGCCAGCAGCGGACCGGGACTAGCATACGAGCAGTACTTC	CASSGPGLAYEQYF
TRBJ1-4	-	TRBV5-1	TRBD1	TGCGCCAGCAGCGTGGACAGGGGAGGGGGAGAAAAACTGTTTTTT	CASSVDRGGGEKLFF